This TCR beta chain originates from a study of T cell responses to AZD1222 COVID-19 vaccine. Produced via immunoSEQ multiplex PCR; TCRdb's table is partial and in-frame only. Here the sample spans around 160,000 clones, 92% being singletons. Study-wide points: The donors showed a predominance of white British ancestry and of females, with possible underestimation of clonal diversity.

The CDR3 spans 14 residues. Trimming took off 2 bases at V and 1 base at J, with 9 bases between the two ends. Germline-derived CDR1 and CDR2 are SGHAT and FQNNGV. Comment on this clone: What it binds is not known.

The TCR sequence derives from an adult who received the AZD1222 COVID-19 vaccine. The V and J genes are TRBV11-2 and TRBJ2-7; a weak D match, TRBD1 (6 bases). Sequencing was performed on peripheral blood, taken 28 days after the second AZD1222 dose. The CDR3 coding sequence is TGTGCCAGCAGCTTATTAGGACAGTCCTACGAGCAGTACTTC. This encodes CASSLLGQSYEQYF.